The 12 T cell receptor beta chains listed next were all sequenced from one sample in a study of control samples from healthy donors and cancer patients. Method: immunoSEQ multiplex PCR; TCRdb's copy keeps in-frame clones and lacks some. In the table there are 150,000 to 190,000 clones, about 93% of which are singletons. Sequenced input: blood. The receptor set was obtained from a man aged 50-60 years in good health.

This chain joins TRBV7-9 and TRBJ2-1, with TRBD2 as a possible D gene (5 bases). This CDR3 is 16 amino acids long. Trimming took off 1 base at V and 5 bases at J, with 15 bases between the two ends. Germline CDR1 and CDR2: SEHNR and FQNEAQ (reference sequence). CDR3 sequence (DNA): TGTGCCAGCAGCTTAGTTGGTGGACTGGCCGACAATGAGCAGTTCTTC. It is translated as CASSLVGGLADNEQFF.

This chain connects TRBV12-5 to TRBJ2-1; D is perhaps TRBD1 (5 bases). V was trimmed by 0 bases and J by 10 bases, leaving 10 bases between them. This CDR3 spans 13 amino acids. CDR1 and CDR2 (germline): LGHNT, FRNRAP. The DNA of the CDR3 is TGTGCTAGTGGTTTGGTAGGGTGGGGCGAGCAGTTCTTC. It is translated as CASGLVGWGEQFF.

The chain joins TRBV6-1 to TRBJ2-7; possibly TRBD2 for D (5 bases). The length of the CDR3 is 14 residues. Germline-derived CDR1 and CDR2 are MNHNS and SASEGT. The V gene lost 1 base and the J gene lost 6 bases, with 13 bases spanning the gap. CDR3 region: CASSEGGLAREQYF. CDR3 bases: TGTGCCAGCAGTGAAGGAGGACTGGCCCGCGAGCAGTACTTC.

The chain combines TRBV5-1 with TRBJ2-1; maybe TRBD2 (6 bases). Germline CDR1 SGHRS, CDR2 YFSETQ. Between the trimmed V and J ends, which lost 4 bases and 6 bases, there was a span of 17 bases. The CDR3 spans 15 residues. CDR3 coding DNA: TGCGCCAGCAGCGGCATGGGCGGGACCGGCAATGAGCAGTTCTTC. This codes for CASSGMGGTGNEQFF.

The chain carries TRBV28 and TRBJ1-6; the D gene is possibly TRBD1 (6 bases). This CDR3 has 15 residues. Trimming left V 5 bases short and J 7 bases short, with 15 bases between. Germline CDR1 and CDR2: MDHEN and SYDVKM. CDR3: CASSRSTGVNSPLHF. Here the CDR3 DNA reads TGTGCCAGCAGTAGGTCGACAGGCGTAAATTCACCCCTCCACTTT. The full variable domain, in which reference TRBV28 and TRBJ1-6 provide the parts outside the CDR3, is DVKVTQSSRYLVKRTGEKVFLECVQDMDHENMFWYRQDPGLGLRLIYFSYDVKMKEKGDIPEGYSVSREKKERFSLILESASTNQTSMYLCASSRSTGVNSPLHFGNGTRLTVT.

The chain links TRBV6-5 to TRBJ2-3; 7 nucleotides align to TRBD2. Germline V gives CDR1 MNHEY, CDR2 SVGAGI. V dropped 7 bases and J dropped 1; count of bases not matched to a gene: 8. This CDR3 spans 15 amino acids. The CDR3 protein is CASTKIAGGTDTQYF. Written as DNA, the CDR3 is TGTGCCAGCACCAAAATTGCGGGAGGCACAGATACGCAGTATTTT.

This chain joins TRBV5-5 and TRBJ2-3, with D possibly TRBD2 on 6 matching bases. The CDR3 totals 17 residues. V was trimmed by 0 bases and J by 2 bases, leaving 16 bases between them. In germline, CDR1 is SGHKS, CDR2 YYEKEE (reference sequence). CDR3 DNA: TGTGCCAGCAGCTTGGCCCAGGCTTCTAGCGCCACAGATACGCAGTATTTT. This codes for CASSLAQASSATDTQYF.

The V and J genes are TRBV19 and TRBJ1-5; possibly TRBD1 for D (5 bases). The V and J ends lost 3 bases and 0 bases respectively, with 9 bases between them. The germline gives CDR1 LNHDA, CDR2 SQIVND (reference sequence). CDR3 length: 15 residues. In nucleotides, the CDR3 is TGTGCCAGTAGTATTGGGGCCGATAGCAATCAGCCCCAGCATTTT. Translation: CASSIGADSNQPQHF.

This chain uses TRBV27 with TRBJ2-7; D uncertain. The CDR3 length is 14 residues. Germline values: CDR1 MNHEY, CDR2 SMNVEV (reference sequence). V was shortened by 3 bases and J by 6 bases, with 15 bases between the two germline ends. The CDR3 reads CASSFEAALTEQYF. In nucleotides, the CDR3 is TGTGCCAGCAGTTTCGAAGCCGCGCTAACCGAGCAGTACTTC.

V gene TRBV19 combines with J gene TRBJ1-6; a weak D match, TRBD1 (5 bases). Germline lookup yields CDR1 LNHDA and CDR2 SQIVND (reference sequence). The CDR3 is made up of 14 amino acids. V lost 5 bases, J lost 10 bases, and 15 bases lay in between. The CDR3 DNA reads TGTGCCAGTAGTTCCGGGACGGTTAAATCACCCCTCCACTTT. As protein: CASSSGTVKSPLHF.

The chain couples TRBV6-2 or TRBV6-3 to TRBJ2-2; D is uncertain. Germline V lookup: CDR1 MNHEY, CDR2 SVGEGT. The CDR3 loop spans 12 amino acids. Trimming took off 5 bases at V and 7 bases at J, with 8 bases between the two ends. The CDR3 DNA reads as TGTGCCAGCAGTCCCCTCAACGGGGAGCTGTTTTTT. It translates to CASSPLNGELFF.

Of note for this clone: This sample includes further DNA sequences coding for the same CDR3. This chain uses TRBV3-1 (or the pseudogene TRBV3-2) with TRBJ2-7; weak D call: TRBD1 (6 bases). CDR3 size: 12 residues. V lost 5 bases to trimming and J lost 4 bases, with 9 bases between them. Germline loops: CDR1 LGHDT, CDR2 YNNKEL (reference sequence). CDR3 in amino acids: CASSNRDYEQYF. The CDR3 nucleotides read TGTGCCAGCAGCAACAGGGATTACGAGCAGTACTTC.